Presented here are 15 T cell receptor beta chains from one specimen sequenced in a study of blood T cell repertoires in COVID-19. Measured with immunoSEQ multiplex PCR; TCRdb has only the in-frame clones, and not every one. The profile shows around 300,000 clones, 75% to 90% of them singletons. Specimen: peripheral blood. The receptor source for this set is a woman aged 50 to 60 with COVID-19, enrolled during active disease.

DNA for the CDR3: TGTGCCAGCAGCTATCTAGCCCTAGATACGCAGTATTTT. Translating it yields CASSYLALDTQYF. The chain is built from TRBV7-9 and TRBJ2-3, with TRBD2 as a possible D gene (5 bases). V was cut by 4 bases and J by 5 bases, with 10 bases left in between. Germline CDR1 and CDR2: SEHNR and FQNEAQ (reference sequence). CDR3 length: 13 residues.

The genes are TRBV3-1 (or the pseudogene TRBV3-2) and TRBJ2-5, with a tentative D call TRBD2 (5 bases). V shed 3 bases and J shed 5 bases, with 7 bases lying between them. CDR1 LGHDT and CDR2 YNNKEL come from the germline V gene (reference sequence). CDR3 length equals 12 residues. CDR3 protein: CASSHASETQYF. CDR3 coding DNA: TGTGCCAGCAGCCATGCTAGCGAGACCCAGTACTTC.

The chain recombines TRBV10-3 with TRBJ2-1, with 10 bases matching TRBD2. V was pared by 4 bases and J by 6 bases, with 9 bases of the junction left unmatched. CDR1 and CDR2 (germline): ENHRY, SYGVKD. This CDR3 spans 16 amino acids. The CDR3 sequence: CAISVTSSGSANEQFF. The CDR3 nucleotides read TGTGCCATCAGTGTCACCTCTAGCGGGAGCGCCAATGAGCAGTTCTTC.

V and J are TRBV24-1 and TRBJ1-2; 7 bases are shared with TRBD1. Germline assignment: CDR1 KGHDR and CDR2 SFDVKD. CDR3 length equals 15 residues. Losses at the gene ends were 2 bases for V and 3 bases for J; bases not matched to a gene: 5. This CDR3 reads CATSDSRTGDYGYTF. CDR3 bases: TGTGCCACCAGTGATTCCCGGACAGGAGACTATGGCTACACCTTC.

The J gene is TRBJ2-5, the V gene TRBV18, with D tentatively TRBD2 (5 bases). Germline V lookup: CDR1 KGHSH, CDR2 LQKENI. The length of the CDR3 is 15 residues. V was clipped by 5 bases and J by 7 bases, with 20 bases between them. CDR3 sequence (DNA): TGTGCCAGCTCAGCAGGAAACGACTACCCAGGGACCCAGTACTTC. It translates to CASSAGNDYPGTQYF.

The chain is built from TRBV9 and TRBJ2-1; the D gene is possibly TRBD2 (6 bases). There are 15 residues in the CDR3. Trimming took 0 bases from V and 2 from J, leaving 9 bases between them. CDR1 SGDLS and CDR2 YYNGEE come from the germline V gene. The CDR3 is CASSVAGSAYNEQFF. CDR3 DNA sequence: TGTGCCAGCAGCGTAGCCGGGAGTGCCTACAATGAGCAGTTCTTC.

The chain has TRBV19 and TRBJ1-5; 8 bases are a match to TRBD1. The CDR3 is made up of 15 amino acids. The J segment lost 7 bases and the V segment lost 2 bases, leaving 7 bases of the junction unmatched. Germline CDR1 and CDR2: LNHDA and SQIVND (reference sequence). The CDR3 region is CASSISVTGGQPQHF. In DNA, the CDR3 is TGTGCCAGTAGTATATCTGTCACAGGGGGGCAGCCCCAGCATTTT.

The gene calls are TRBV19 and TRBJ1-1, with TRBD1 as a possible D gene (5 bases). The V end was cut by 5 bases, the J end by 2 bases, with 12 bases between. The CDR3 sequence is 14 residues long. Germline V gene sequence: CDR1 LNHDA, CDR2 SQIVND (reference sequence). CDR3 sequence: CASSGPQGNTEAFF. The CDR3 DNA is TGTGCCAGTAGTGGACCTCAGGGAAACACTGAAGCTTTCTTT. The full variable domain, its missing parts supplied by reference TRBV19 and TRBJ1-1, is DGGITQSPKYLFRKEGQNVTLSCEQNLNHDAMYWYRQDPGQGLRLIYYSQIVNDFQKGDIAEGYSVSREKKESFPLTVTSAQKNPTAFYLCASSGPQGNTEAFFGQGTRLTVV.

The CDR3 coding sequence is TGTGCCAGCAGAGAGAGGGGGGGCGGTCTGGAAAAACTGTTTTTT. Protein sequence: CASRERGGGLEKLFF. The chain has TRBV7-4 and TRBJ1-4; possible D gene TRBD1, 6 bases. CDR3 length: 15 amino acids. The ends were cut back, 6 bases at V and 8 bases at J, with 19 bases in the middle. Germline V gene data show CDR1 as SGHVT and CDR2 as SQSDAQ.

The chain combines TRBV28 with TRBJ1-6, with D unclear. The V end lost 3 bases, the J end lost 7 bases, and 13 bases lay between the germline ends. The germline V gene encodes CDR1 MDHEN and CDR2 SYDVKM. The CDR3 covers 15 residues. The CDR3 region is CASSFYELWNSPLHF. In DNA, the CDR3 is TGTGCCAGCAGTTTCTACGAATTATGGAATTCACCCCTCCACTTT.

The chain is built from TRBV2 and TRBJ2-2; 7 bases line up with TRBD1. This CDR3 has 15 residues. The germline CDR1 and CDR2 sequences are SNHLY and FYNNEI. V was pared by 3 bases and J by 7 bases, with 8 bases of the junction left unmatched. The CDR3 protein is CASSELYRGVGELFF. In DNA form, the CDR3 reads TGTGCCAGCAGTGAGCTTTACAGGGGCGTCGGGGAGCTGTTTTTT.

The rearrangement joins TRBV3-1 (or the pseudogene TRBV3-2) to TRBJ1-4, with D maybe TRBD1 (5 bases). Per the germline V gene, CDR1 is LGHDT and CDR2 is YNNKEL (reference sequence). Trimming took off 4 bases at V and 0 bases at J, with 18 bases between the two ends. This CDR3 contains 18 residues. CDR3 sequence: CASSPHGRQTATNEKLFF. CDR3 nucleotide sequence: TGTGCCAGCAGCCCCCATGGTCGACAGACTGCAACTAATGAAAAACTGTTTTTT.

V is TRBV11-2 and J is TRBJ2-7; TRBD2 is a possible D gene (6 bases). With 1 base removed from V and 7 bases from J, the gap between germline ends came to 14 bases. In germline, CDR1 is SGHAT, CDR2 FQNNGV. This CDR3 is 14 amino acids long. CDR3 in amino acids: CASSLGLAWKEQYF. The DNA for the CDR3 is TGTGCCAGCAGCTTAGGGCTAGCGTGGAAAGAGCAGTACTTC.

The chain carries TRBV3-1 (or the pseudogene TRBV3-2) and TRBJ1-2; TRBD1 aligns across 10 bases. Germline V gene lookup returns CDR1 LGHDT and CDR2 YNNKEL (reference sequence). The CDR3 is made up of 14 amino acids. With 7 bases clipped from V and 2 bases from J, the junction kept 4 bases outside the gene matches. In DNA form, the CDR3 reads TGTGCCAGCACCCCGACAGGGGGCAACTATGGCTACACCTTC. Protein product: CASTPTGGNYGYTF.

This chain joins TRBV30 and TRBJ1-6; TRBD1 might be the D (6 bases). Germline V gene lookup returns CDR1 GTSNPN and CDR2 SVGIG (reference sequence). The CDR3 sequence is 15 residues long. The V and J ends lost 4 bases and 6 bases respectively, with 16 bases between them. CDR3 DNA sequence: TGTGCCTGGACCCTGGGGGGGGCCCTTAATTCACCCCTCCACTTT. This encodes CAWTLGGALNSPLHF.